The sequence of this T cell receptor (beta chain) was determined in a study of shared clonotypes between healthy human individuals. TCRdb keeps only in-frame clones here, not all; method: immunoSEQ multiplex PCR. The table records about a million clones, roughly 75% of them present only once. The CDR3 is 15 residues long. After removal of 11 bases from V and 6 bases from J, the junction contained 10 bases not matched to a gene. Germline lookup yields CDR1 ENHRY and CDR2 SYGVKD. The specimen was memory CD4+ T cells sorted from blood. Subset defined: CD45RA-negative fraction. The source of this sequence is a man aged 18-30 years in good health. This chain uses TRBV10-3 with TRBJ1-4; 12 bases are a match to TRBD1. The CDR3 sequence: CAASGTGGSYEKLFF. The CDR3 DNA is TGTGCCGCCTCCGGGACAGGGGGCTCATATGAAAAACTGTTTTTT.